This entry lists 7 T cell receptor beta chains sequenced from one sample in a study of beta chain features in type 1 diabetes. Expressed TCRB transcripts were sequenced because the isolated RNA had all been reverse transcribed beforehand. The data were produced by immunoSEQ multiplex PCR, yet TCRdb's version contains in-frame clones alone and is incomplete. The top ten hold 2% to 2.5% of the sample, which has about 24,000 clones, almost 70% seen once. The sequenced sample consisted of Tregs from blood. All receptors derive from a woman in her thirties or forties in good health.

The chain is built from TRBV4-1 and TRBJ2-3; D might be TRBD1 (6 bases). CDR1 is MGHRA, CDR2 YSYEKL, per germline. This CDR3 contains 17 residues. V lost 1 base and J lost 2, with 16 bases in between. CDR3 sequence reads: CASSQAPDQGPTDTQYF. The CDR3 DNA follows: TGCGCCAGCAGCCAAGCCCCCGATCAGGGGCCCACAGATACGCAGTATTTT.

The CDR3 sequence: CASSPTTGGGTDTQYF. The DNA of the CDR3 is TGTGCCAGCAGCCCGACTACGGGGGGCGGCACAGATACGCAGTATTTT. The rearrangement joins TRBV7-9 to TRBJ2-3, with a possible D match to TRBD2 (7 bases). Germline V gives CDR1 SEHNR, CDR2 FQNEAQ (reference sequence). V lost 5 bases and J lost 1, with 16 bases in between. The CDR3 covers 16 residues.

This chain joins TRBV5-1 and TRBJ1-6, with D possibly being TRBD1 (5 bases). V was shortened by 3 bases and J by 7 bases, with 17 bases between the two germline ends. Germline CDR1 reads SGHRS; CDR2 reads YFSETQ. The CDR3 sequence is 16 residues long. CDR3 nucleotides: TGCGCCAGCAGCTCCGATGCGGGACGTCGGAATTCACCCCTCCACTTT. Translated: CASSSDAGRRNSPLHF.

The CDR3 nucleotides read TGTGCCAGCAGCTTAAGCCCGGGGGGCCCAGATACGCAGTATTTT. Its protein is CASSLSPGGPDTQYF. The rearrangement joins TRBV9 to TRBJ2-3; TRBD2 is a possible D gene (7 bases). Germline values: CDR1 SGDLS, CDR2 YYNGEE. The V gene lost 4 bases and the J gene lost 4 bases, with 16 bases spanning the gap. The length of the CDR3 is 15 residues. Together with reference TRBV9 and TRBJ2-3, the CDR3 gives the full variable domain: DSGVTQTPKHLITATGQRVTLRCSPRSGDLSVYWYQQSLDQGLQFLIQYYNGEERAKGNILERFSAQQFPDLHSELNLSSLELGDSALYFCASSLSPGGPDTQYFGPGTRLTVL.

This rearrangement joins TRBV5-6 to TRBJ2-1; 8 nucleotides agree with TRBD2. The germline V gene encodes CDR1 SGHDT and CDR2 YYEEEE. The CDR3 runs to 16 residues. After removal of 4 bases from V and 0 bases from J, the junction contained 6 bases not matched to a gene. The CDR3 nucleotides are TGTGCCAGCAGCCCAGGACTAGCCCCCTCCTACAATGAGCAGTTCTTC. Amino acid sequence: CASSPGLAPSYNEQFF.

This rearrangement joins TRBV5-1 to TRBJ1-1, with a possible D match to TRBD1 (5 bases). The germline gives CDR1 SGHRS, CDR2 YFSETQ. The CDR3 has 12 amino acids. Trimming removed 0 bases at V and 10 bases at J, with 10 bases between. The CDR3 region has the DNA TGCGCCAGCAGCTTGGCCCCAGGGTTAGCTTTCTTT. It codes for CASSLAPGLAFF.

The chain joins TRBV14 to TRBJ2-3; unclear D gene. The CDR3 covers 12 residues. Germline CDR1 SGHDN, CDR2 FVKESK. The germline V and J ends were trimmed by 1 base and 4 bases, with 3 bases remaining between them. The CDR3 region has the DNA TGTGCCAGCAGCCAAGGGCCAGATACGCAGTATTTT. Its translation is CASSQGPDTQYF.